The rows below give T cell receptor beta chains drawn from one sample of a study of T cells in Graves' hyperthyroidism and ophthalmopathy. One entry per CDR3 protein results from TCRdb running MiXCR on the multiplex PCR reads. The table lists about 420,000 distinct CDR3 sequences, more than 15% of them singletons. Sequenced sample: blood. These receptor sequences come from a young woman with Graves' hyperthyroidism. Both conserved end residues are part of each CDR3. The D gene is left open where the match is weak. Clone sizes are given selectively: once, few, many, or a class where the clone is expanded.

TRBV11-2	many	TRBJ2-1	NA	TGTGCCAGCAGCTCCCCACCGACTGGATCCCGCTACAATGAGCAGTTCTTC	CASSSPPTGSRYNEQFF
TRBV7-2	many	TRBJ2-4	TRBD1	TGTGCCAGCAGCCCAGGGACAGGGTACGCCAAAAACATTCAGTACTTC	CASSPGTGYAKNIQYF
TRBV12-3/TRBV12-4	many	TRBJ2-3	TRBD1	TGTGCCAGCAGGGGACAGGCCTCCACAGATACGCAGTATTTT	CASRGQASTDTQYF
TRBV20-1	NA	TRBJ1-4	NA	TGCAGTGCTCCTGCTCCGACCGTTACGAATGGTGAAAAACTGTTTTTT	CSAPAPTVTNGEKLFF
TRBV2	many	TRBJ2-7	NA	TGTGCCAGCAAGTCAGGCTCCTACGAGCAGTACTTC	CASKSGSYEQYF
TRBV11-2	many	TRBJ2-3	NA	TGTGCCAGCAGCTTAGCTTGGGCCGCAGATACGCAGTATTTT	CASSLAWAADTQYF
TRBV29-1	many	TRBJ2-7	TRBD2	TGCAGCGTGGTTCCCGGGACTAGCGGTTACGAGCAGTACTTC	CSVVPGTSGYEQYF
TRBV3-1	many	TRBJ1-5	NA	TGTGCCAGCAGCCAAGATATGCAGCCTTATCAGCCCCAGCATTTT	CASSQDMQPYQPQHF
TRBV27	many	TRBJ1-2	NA	TGTGCCAGCAGCCCGAGGGGGAACTATGGCTACACCTTC	CASSPRGNYGYTF
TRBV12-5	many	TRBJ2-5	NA	TGTGCTAGTGGTTTGGTCGTTACAGGGCCCGAGACCCAGTACTTC	CASGLVVTGPETQYF
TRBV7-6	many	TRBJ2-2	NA	TGTGCCAGCAGCTTAGTCCGCACGACCGGGGAGCTGTTTTTT	CASSLVRTTGELFF
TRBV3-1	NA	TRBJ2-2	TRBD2	TGTGCCAGCAGCCAAGACTCCCGGACTCGGGACGGGCGGGAGGCCGGGGAGCTGTTTTTT	CASSQDSRTRDGREAGELFF
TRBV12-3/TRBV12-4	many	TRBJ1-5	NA	TGTGCCAGCAGTTTCGGCATCAATCAGCCCCAGCATTTT	CASSFGINQPQHF
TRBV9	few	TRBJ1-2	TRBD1	TGTGCCAGCAGCTTCCCGACAGGGGGAGGACGTGGCTACACCTTC	CASSFPTGGGRGYTF
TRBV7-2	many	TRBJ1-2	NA	TGTGCCAGCAGGGGTAGGGGGTACGGCTACACCTTC	CASRGRGYGYTF
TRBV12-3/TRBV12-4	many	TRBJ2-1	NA	TGTGCCAGCAGTGTATCGGGGGCCTACAATGAGCAGTTCTTC	CASSVSGAYNEQFF
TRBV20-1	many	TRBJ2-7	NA	TGCAGTGCTCTTGCGGCCCAATCCTACGAGCAGTACTTC	CSALAAQSYEQYF
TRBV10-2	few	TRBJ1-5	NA	TGCGCCAGCAGTGAGTTGCCCGGCCAAGGGAAGCCCCAGCATTTT	CASSELPGQGKPQHF
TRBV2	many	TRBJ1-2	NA	TGTGCCAGCAGTGTAGTTGCGACGGGCTACACCTTC	CASSVVATGYTF
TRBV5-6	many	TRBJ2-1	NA	TGTGCCAGCAGCTTGGACGGGGTCCTTGCTACGAAGTCCTACAATGAGCAGTTCTTC	CASSLDGVLATKSYNEQFF
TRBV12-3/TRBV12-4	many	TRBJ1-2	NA	TGTGCCAGCAGCCAAAACCACAGGGTACAGGGCTACACCTTC	CASSQNHRVQGYTF
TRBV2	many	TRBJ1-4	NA	TGTGCCAGCAGGTCGGGGTCGAATGAAAAACTGTTTTTT	CASRSGSNEKLFF
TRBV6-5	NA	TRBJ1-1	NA	TGTGCCAGCAGTTACTCTTGGGTGGACACTGAAGCTTTCTTT	CASSYSWVDTEAFF
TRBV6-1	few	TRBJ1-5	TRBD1	TGTGCCAGCAGTTATTTCGGGACAGGGGGCTCACAGCCCCAGCATTTT	CASSYFGTGGSQPQHF
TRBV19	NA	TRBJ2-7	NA	TGTGCCAGTAGTATGAAGGCCAGGGCTTACGAGCAGTACTTC	CASSMKARAYEQYF
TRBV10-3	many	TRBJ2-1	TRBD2	TGTGCCATCAGTGAGTCTCGTGGGGCTAGCGGGGGGCTTAATGAGCAGTTCTTC	CAISESRGASGGLNEQFF
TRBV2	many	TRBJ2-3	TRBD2	TGTGCCAGCAGTGTGGGGACTAGCGGGAGCACAGATACGCAGTATTTT	CASSVGTSGSTDTQYF
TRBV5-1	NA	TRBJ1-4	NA	TGCGCCAGCAGGTTGGGGACAACTAATGAAAAACTGTTTTTT	CASRLGTTNEKLFF
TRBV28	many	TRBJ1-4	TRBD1	TGTGCCAGCAGAGACAGGGTCGGAGGAGAAAAACTGTTTTTT	CASRDRVGGEKLFF
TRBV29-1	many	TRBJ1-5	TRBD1	TGCAGCGTGGGACAGGGGGATCAGCCCCAGCATTTT	CSVGQGDQPQHF
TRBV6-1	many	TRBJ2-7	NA	TGTGCCAGCAGTTATAGGCACAGCGGGTCGGGGCTCTACGAGCAGTACTTC	CASSYRHSGSGLYEQYF
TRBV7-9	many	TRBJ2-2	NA	TGTGCCAGCAGCTTAGACGGGCCGGGTGCGAACACCGGGGAGCTGTTTTTT	CASSLDGPGANTGELFF
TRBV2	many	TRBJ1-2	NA	TGTGCCAGCAGTCGCTACCCTCCCTTCTATGGCTACACCTTC	CASSRYPPFYGYTF
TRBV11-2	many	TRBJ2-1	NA	TGTGCCAGCAGCTTACGAAGTGAGCAGTTCTTC	CASSLRSEQFF
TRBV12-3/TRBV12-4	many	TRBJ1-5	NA	TGTGCCAGCAGTCAGCAGGGTTCTCAGCCCCAGCATTTT	CASSQQGSQPQHF
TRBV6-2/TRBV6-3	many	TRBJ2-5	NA	TGTGCCAGCAGAGGGGCCGACAGGTTAACGTACTTC	CASRGADRLTYF
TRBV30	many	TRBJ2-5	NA	TGTGCCTGGGGGGGGACGCGCCAAGAGACCCAGTACTTC	CAWGGTRQETQYF
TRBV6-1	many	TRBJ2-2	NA	TGTGCCAGCAGTGAACTAGGGGGGGGCACCGGGGAGCTGTTTTTT	CASSELGGGTGELFF
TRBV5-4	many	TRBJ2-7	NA	TGTGCCAGCAGCTTGGCCGGGGCGTCTTACTACGAGCAGTACTTC	CASSLAGASYYEQYF
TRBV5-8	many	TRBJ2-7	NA	TGTGCCAGCAGCCCCAGAGGACTGACAACCTACGAGCAGTACTTC	CASSPRGLTTYEQYF
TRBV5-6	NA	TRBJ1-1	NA	TGTGCCAGCAGCTTGGCCGGGAGGGGGTGGACTGAAGCTTTCTTT	CASSLAGRGWTEAFF
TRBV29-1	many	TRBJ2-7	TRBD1	TGCAGCGTTGAAGATTCGGCCAGGGGGCACCACGAGCAGTACTTC	CSVEDSARGHHEQYF
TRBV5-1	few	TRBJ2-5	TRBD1	TGTGCCAGCAGCTTGAGGACCGGGACAGGGAGCCAAGAGACCCAGTACTTC	CASSLRTGTGSQETQYF
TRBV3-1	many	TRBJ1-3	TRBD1	TGTGCCAGCAGTCTAGGACAGGTCTCTGGAAACACCATATATTTT	CASSLGQVSGNTIYF
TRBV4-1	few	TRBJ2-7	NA	TGCGCCAGCAGCCAAGACTCGCGGGGCGGGTACGAGCAGTACTTC	CASSQDSRGGYEQYF
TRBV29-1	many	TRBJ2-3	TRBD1	TGCAGCGCGAACTCCGGATCTCGGGACAGGGGTTGGGATACGCAGTATTTT	CSANSGSRDRGWDTQYF
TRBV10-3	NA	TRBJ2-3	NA	TGTGCCATCAGTGACCCCGGGCGGGCTACAGATACGCAGTATTTT	CAISDPGRATDTQYF
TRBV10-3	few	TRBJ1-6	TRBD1	TGTGCCTGTGGGGAGGCAGGGGGCTATAATTCACCCCTCCACTTT	CACGEAGGYNSPLHF
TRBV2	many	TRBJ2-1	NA	TGTGCCAGCGATGTCAGTGGGGTCTCCTACAATGAGCAGTTCTTC	CASDVSGVSYNEQFF
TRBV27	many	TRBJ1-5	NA	TGTGCCAGCAGTTTATCCAGTTCGTTACCCCAGCATTTT	CASSLSSSLPQHF
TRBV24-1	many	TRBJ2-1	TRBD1	TGTGCCACCAGGACAGGGGGGGGCAATGAGCAGTTCTTC	CATRTGGGNEQFF
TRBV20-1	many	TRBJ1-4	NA	TGCAGTGCTAGAGCCCGGGGACGGGAGGTGGAAAAACTGTTTTTT	CSARARGREVEKLFF
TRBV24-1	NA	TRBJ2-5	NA	TGTGCCACCAGTGTTGGGACACAGAAACAAGAGACCCAGTACTTC	CATSVGTQKQETQYF
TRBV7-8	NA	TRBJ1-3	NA	TGTGCCAGCAGCTTAGAAGGACATGTCATCTCTGGAAACACCATATATTTT	CASSLEGHVISGNTIYF
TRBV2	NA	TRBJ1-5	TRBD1	TGTGCCAGCAGTGGGAGAGGGGGCCCCGGTCAGCCCCAGCATTTT	CASSGRGGPGQPQHF
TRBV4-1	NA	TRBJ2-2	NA	TGCGCCAGCAGCCCCCCCCTGGCCAGGGAGACCGGGGAGCTGTTTTTT	CASSPPLARETGELFF
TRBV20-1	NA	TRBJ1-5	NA	TGCAGTGCTAGGGGCGTGGGTGGAGATAGCAATCAGCCCCAGCATTTT	CSARGVGGDSNQPQHF
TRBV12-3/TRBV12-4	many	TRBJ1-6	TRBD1	TGTGCCAGCAGTCCAACAGGGGGGCCTAATTCACCCCTCCACTTT	CASSPTGGPNSPLHF